This TCR beta chain was sequenced in a study of CD8+ T cells in alopecia areata. It was cDNA, reverse transcribed from extracted RNA, that served as the sequencing template. Repertoires were generated with immunoSEQ multiplex PCR, while TCRdb's copy carries only in-frame clones and drops some. Of approximately 150,000 clones listed, 58% are singletons. Study-wide findings and caveats: In scalp, tofacitinib significantly decreased clonality and expanded CD8+ clones among the top 100. Elevated clonality characterized lesional scalp relative to normal scalp, particularly in alopecia totalis/universalis. The study found that many expanded lesional clones persisted in scalp and blood during tofacitinib.

Treatment described: oral pan-JAK inhibitor, 5-10 mg twice daily. Trimming shortened V by 5 bases and J by 4 bases, and 20 bases separated the two germline ends. Germline V gives CDR1 PRHDT, CDR2 FYEKMQ (reference sequence). This CDR3 has 16 amino acids. Worth noting for this clone: Its antigen is not known.

The chain employs TRBV13 and TRBJ1-1; TRBD1 is a possible D gene (6 bases). This clonotype was obtained from a human donor with alopecia areata. The source material was CD4+ T cells sorted from blood, sampled at roughly week 55, from a patient treated with tofacitinib. CDR3 region: CASSPRRGGDSTEAFF. The CDR3 nucleotides read TGTGCCAGCAGCCCCCGTAGGGGGGGCGACAGCACTGAAGCTTTCTTT.